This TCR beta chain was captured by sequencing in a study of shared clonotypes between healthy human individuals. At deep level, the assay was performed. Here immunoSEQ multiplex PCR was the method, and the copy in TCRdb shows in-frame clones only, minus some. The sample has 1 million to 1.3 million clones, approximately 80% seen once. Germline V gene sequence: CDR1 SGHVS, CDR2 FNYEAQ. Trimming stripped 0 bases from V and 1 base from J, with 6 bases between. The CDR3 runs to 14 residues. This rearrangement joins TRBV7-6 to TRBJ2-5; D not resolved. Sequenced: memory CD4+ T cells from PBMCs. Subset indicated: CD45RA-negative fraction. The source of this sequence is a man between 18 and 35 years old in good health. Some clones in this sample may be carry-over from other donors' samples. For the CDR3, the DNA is TGTGCCAGCAGCTTAGCGGGCAGCCAAGAGACCCAGTACTTC. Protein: CASSLAGSQETQYF. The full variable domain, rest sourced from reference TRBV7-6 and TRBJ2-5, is GAGVSQSPRYKVTKRGQDVALRCDPISGHVSLYWYRQALGQGPEFLTYFNYEAQQDKSGLPNDRFSAERPEGSISTLTIQRTEQRDSAMYRCASSLAGSQETQYFGPGTRLLVL.